These T cell receptor beta chains were read from a single sample in a study of T cell changes during pregnancy in multiple sclerosis. Libraries were prepared by immunoSEQ multiplex PCR; TCRdb keeps only in-frame clonotypes and omits some of them. Of around 34,000 clones detected, around nine tenths appear once; the ten largest clones hold around 12%. Sequenced material: CD8+ T cells from peripheral blood mononuclear cells, taken in the first trimester of pregnancy. The source is a female donor with multiple sclerosis, enrolled in a pregnancy study. CDR3s include the opening cysteine and the closing phenylalanine or tryptophan. The D gene is left open where the match is weak. Not every row has a clone size; where given, it reads once, few, many or a size class.

V gene,J gene,D gene,clone size,CDR3 DNA,CDR3 protein
TRBV28,TRBJ2-2,TRBD1,.,TGTGCCAGCAGTTTAACCGGGACAGGGATTGCCGGGGAGCTGTTTTTT,CASSLTGTGIAGELFF
TRBV27,TRBJ2-1,.,.,TGTGCCAGCAGTGACCTGGAGGGCTACTACAATGAGCAGTTCTTC,CASSDLEGYYNEQFF
TRBV6-6,TRBJ1-1,.,.,TGTGCCAGCAGTTACCCGGGGGGCCGTGAAGCTTTCTTT,CASSYPGGREAFF
TRBV5-1,TRBJ1-5,.,.,TGCGCCAGCAGCCCGAATAAGGACAGCCGTCAGTATAGCAATCAGCCCCAGCATTTT,CASSPNKDSRQYSNQPQHF
TRBV6-6,TRBJ2-7,.,.,TGTGCCAGCAGTCCCCGGGTTGACTACGAGCAGTACTTC,CASSPRVDYEQYF
TRBV9,TRBJ2-1,.,.,TGTGCCAGCAGCGGGGGACAATACAATGAGCAGTTCTTC,CASSGGQYNEQFF
TRBV28,TRBJ2-5,TRBD1,once,TGTGCCAGCAGTTTATTGGTGACAGGGGTAGAGACCCAGTACTTC,CASSLLVTGVETQYF
TRBV28,TRBJ2-7,TRBD2,.,TGTGCCAGCAGTTTGGCGGGAGACCCCTACGAGCAGTACTTC,CASSLAGDPYEQYF
TRBV2,TRBJ2-1,TRBD1,.,TGTGCATCCCCGAGGCGGACAGGGGTTGACAATGAGCAGTTCTTC,CASPRRTGVDNEQFF
TRBV9,TRBJ2-7,.,medium-sized,TGTGCCAGCAGCGTAGTAGAAAGCTACGAGCAGTACTTC,CASSVVESYEQYF
TRBV28,TRBJ2-1,TRBD1,.,TGTGCCAGCAGTTTAGGACAGGGCGTCGAGCAGTTCTTC,CASSLGQGVEQFF
TRBV27,TRBJ2-1,.,.,TGTGCCAGCAGCTGGGACTTTTACAATGAGCAGTTCTTC,CASSWDFYNEQFF
TRBV6-5,TRBJ1-2,TRBD1,once,TGTGCCAGCTCCCCGGGACAGGGGTGGGGCTACACCTTC,CASSPGQGWGYTF
TRBV13,TRBJ1-2,TRBD1,once,TGTGCCAGCAGCTTAGCTCCCCAGGGACAGGGAAATGGCTACACCTTC,CASSLAPQGQGNGYTF
TRBV28,TRBJ2-7,TRBD2,.,TGTGCCAGCAGTTCGCGGGGACTAGCGGGAGGGGCTTTGTACGAGCAGTACTTC,CASSSRGLAGGALYEQYF
TRBV21-1,TRBJ2-2,.,.,TGTGCCAGCAGCAAAGACCCCCGGGGCGGGGAGCTGTTTTTT,CASSKDPRGGELFF
TRBV27,TRBJ2-7,.,.,TGTGCCAGCAGTGCAAGCATCTCCTACGAGCAGTACTTC,CASSASISYEQYF
TRBV2,TRBJ2-5,.,.,TGTGCCAGCAGTGAAGAATTCCTTAGCGCGGGGGAGACCCAGTACTTC,CASSEEFLSAGETQYF
TRBV5-8,TRBJ2-7,TRBD2,.,TGTGCCAGCAGCTTTCGGACTAGTGGGGAGCAGTACTTC,CASSFRTSGEQYF
TRBV28,TRBJ2-3,.,.,TGTGCCAGCAGTCCAGGGGTTACGACAGATACGCAGTATTTT,CASSPGVTTDTQYF
TRBV6-1,TRBJ2-7,TRBD1,.,TGTGCCAGCAGTGAAGATCTGGGACAGGGGGGGGACGAGCAGTACTTC,CASSEDLGQGGDEQYF
TRBV5-1,TRBJ2-2,.,.,TGCGCCAGCAGCCCGTTTCCCTCGGGGGAGAACACCGGGGAGCTGTTTTTT,CASSPFPSGENTGELFF
TRBV6-5,TRBJ1-5,.,.,TGTGCCAGCAGTACGTTTCAGGGAGGGGGTCAGCCCCAGCATTTT,CASSTFQGGGQPQHF
TRBV5-8,TRBJ1-5,TRBD1,few,TGTGCCAGCAGCCCAGGGGGTGTCAATCAGCCCCAGCATTTT,CASSPGGVNQPQHF
TRBV7-9,TRBJ2-7,TRBD1,.,TGTGCCAGCAGCCGCGCTGGACAGGGCACCTACGAGCAGTACTTC,CASSRAGQGTYEQYF
TRBV7-9,TRBJ2-1,TRBD1,.,TGTGCCAGCAGGTCGGGGACAGGTTCCTCCTACAATGAGCAGTTCTTC,CASRSGTGSSYNEQFF